What follows are 3 T cell receptor beta chains derived from one specimen sequenced in a study of technical replicates of blood from a handful of donors. Profiling relied on immunoSEQ multiplex PCR, and the TCRdb table lists in-frame clones only, not all of them. This sample has roughly 50,000 clones, with 93% found just once. The specimen was PBMCs. These receptors came from a human donor in good health. Some clones in this sample may be carry-over from other donors' samples.

The chain joins TRBV18 to TRBJ2-7, with D possibly being TRBD2 (6 bases). CDR1 and CDR2 (germline): KGHSH, LQKENI. V shed 3 bases and J shed 1 base, with 10 bases lying between them. This CDR3 contains 14 residues. CDR3 region: CASSPETRSYEQYF. CDR3 DNA: TGTGCCAGCTCACCGGAGACTAGGTCCTACGAGCAGTACTTC.

This chain uses TRBV4-2 with TRBJ1-2; 7 bases match TRBD1. Germline V gene data show CDR1 as LGHNA and CDR2 as YNFKEQ. The CDR3 loop spans 14 amino acids. V shed 5 bases, J shed 3 bases, and the junction held 6 bases outside the gene matches. The CDR3 DNA follows: TGTGCCAGCAGCAGAGAAGGGACAGACTATGGCTACACCTTC. Amino acid sequence: CASSREGTDYGYTF.

The rearrangement links TRBV28 to TRBJ2-2; 11 bases match TRBD2. Germline-derived CDR1 and CDR2 are MDHEN and SYDVKM. V shed 3 bases and J 6 bases; nucleotides not matched to a gene: 0. The CDR3 runs 14 residues. The CDR3 region has the DNA TGTGCCAGCAGTTTGACTAGCGGGGCCGGGGAGCTGTTTTTT. Protein sequence: CASSLTSGAGELFF.